This is a list of T cell receptor beta chains from one sample in a study of vaccination and CD4 T cells after COVID-19. Antigens of these TCRs are unknown. TCRdb re-called the PCR reads with MiXCR, one entry per CDR3 protein. The repertoire has more than 7,500 distinct CDR3 sequences, about 61% of them found once; the top ten carry about 26%. The sample comprised CD4+ T cells from blood, cultured in vitro. The receptors shown here come from a human donor who had recovered from COVID-19. Each CDR3 is given with its conserved first and last residue. A D gene is named only where the DNA matches it firmly. Clone size is not always given. Where it is, it says once, few, many or a class for expanded clones.

TRBJ2-7,TRBD1,14,NA,TRBV20-1,TGCAGTGCTAGAGAGGGACAGCGCTCCTACGAGCAGTACTTC,CSAREGQRSYEQYF
TRBJ1-5,NA,14,medium-sized,TRBV7-2,TGTGCCAGCAGCTCCCAGGGTAGCAATCAGCCCCAGCATTTT,CASSSQGSNQPQHF
TRBJ1-1,NA,14,NA,TRBV12-3/TRBV12-4,TGTGCCAGCAGTTTAGCCAGGGGGAACACTGAAGCTTTCTTT,CASSLARGNTEAFF
TRBJ2-7,TRBD2,16,NA,TRBV7-3,TGTGCCAGCTATCCCTTGGGGGAGGGCCTCATCCACGAGCAGTACTTC,CASYPLGEGLIHEQYF
TRBJ2-7,NA,14,NA,TRBV5-1,TGCGCCAGCAGCTTGGATCGGTCAACCTACGAGCAGTACTTC,CASSLDRSTYEQYF
TRBJ1-1,NA,11,NA,TRBV20-1,TGCAGTGCTAGCCTACGCACTGAAGCTTTCTTT,CSASLRTEAFF
TRBJ2-7,TRBD2,14,NA,TRBV7-2,TGTGCCAGCAGCTCCGTAGCGGGGGACTACGAGCAGTACTTC,CASSSVAGDYEQYF
TRBJ2-6,NA,15,once,TRBV6-4,TGTGCCAGCAGTGCCTCCTACTCTGGGGCCAATGTCCTGACTTTC,CASSASYSGANVLTF
TRBJ2-3,TRBD2,14,NA,TRBV20-1,TGCAGTGCCGCCTCGGGACTAGCGGCAGATACGCAGTATTTT,CSAASGLAADTQYF
TRBJ1-5,TRBD1,13,NA,TRBV20-1,TGCAGTGCAAGGGGACAGAGCAATCAGCCCCAGCATTTT,CSARGQSNQPQHF
TRBJ2-7,TRBD2,13,NA,TRBV20-1,TGCAGTGCCCCGGACGGGAGGTCCTACGAGCAGTACTTC,CSAPDGRSYEQYF
TRBJ2-7,TRBD2,13,NA,TRBV3-1,TGTGCCAGCAGCCGGACTAGCGGCTACGAGCAGTACTTC,CASSRTSGYEQYF
TRBJ1-1,NA,12,NA,TRBV20-1,TGCGGGGGAGGGCGTACGGACACTGAAGCTTTCTTT,CGGGRTDTEAFF
TRBJ1-6,TRBD1,14,NA,TRBV5-1,TGCGCCAGCAGCTTGGGACAGGGAGATTCACCCCTCCACTTT,CASSLGQGDSPLHF
TRBJ2-7,NA,12,NA,TRBV20-1,TGCAGTGCTAGATGGGGACCCGGGAGGCAGTACTTC,CSARWGPGRQYF
TRBJ1-5,TRBD1,13,NA,TRBV20-1,TGCAGTGCTGGACAGGGGGGATTGGAGCCCCAGCATTTT,CSAGQGGLEPQHF
TRBJ1-6,NA,12,medium-sized,TRBV15,TGTGCCACCAGCAGAGACTATTCACCCCTCCACTTT,CATSRDYSPLHF
TRBJ1-5,NA,13,NA,TRBV6-1,TGTGCCAGCACCTACGAACCTCCGAAGCCCCAGCATTTT,CASTYEPPKPQHF
TRBJ1-1,NA,15,NA,TRBV7-9,TGTGCCAGCAGCTTAGCGGTCGAGGGGGGCACTGAAGCTTTCTTT,CASSLAVEGGTEAFF
TRBJ2-5,NA,11,few,TRBV20-1,TGCAGTGGCGAAAATGGAGAGACCCAGTACTTC,CSGENGETQYF
TRBJ2-1,NA,15,NA,TRBV7-2,TGTGCCAGCAGCTTAGCGGCGAGCTCCTACAATGAGCAGTTCTTC,CASSLAASSYNEQFF
TRBJ1-2,NA,12,NA,TRBV29-1,TGCAGCGTTGAACGGGGGGGCTATGGCTACACCTTC,CSVERGGYGYTF
TRBJ2-2,NA,13,once,TRBV6-4,TGTGCCAGCAGTGACCTAGGGACCGGGGAGCTGTTTTTT,CASSDLGTGELFF
TRBJ2-7,TRBD1,16,NA,TRBV24-1,TGTGCCACCAGTGATTCCCGGCGGGACAGGGGGCGCGAGCAGTACTTC,CATSDSRRDRGREQYF
TRBJ2-5,NA,13,few,TRBV20-1,TGCAGTGCTATTTTGTCAGGAGGGGAGACCCAGTACTTC,CSAILSGGETQYF
TRBJ1-5,NA,13,few,TRBV7-2,TGTGCCAGCAGCCACCCGGGGGATCAGCCCCAGCATTTT,CASSHPGDQPQHF
TRBJ1-2,NA,13,NA,TRBV6-1,TGTGCCACCAACCGAGGAGGTAACTATGGCTACACCTTC,CATNRGGNYGYTF
TRBJ2-5,NA,16,few,TRBV7-2,TGTGCCAGCAGCTTAGTGGCTGGGTCGGTCCAAGAGACCCAGTACTTC,CASSLVAGSVQETQYF
TRBJ1-2,NA,12,few,TRBV28,TGTGCCAGCAGTCTAAAGGGCTATGGCTACACCTTC,CASSLKGYGYTF
TRBJ2-1,TRBD2,15,NA,TRBV28,TGTGCCAGCACGGTCATAGCGGGAGTACGTAATGAGCAGTTCTTC,CASTVIAGVRNEQFF
TRBJ2-1,TRBD1,15,NA,TRBV7-9,TGTGCCAGCAGCTCCGGGACAGGGGCCTACAATGAGCAGTTCTTC,CASSSGTGAYNEQFF
TRBJ2-7,NA,13,NA,TRBV20-1,TGCAGTGCTAGGGGGTTTGGCCAGGGGGAGCAGTACTTC,CSARGFGQGEQYF
TRBJ2-7,NA,15,NA,TRBV7-2,TGTGCCAGCAGCCCAAGTGGTAGCGGATACTACGAGCAGTACTTC,CASSPSGSGYYEQYF
TRBJ2-5,TRBD2,15,NA,TRBV24-1,TGTGCCACCAGTTTGGGTAGCGGGAAGGGGGGGACCCAGTACTTC,CATSLGSGKGGTQYF
TRBJ2-7,NA,15,once,TRBV7-9,TGTGCCAGCGCCGAGAGGAGGACCGGCTCCTACGAGCAGTACTTC,CASAERRTGSYEQYF
TRBJ1-5,NA,12,NA,TRBV6-1,TGTGCCAGCAGGCCGAACAATCAGCCCCAGCATTTT,CASRPNNQPQHF
TRBJ2-3,TRBD1,13,NA,TRBV20-1,TGCAGGGCCGGGACAGGGTTCACAGATACGCAGTATTTT,CRAGTGFTDTQYF
TRBJ1-5,TRBD1,14,NA,TRBV2,TGTGCCAGCAGTGGGACAGGGGGCCGTCAGCCCCAGCATTTT,CASSGTGGRQPQHF
TRBJ2-5,TRBD2,15,NA,TRBV5-4,TGTGCCAGCAGCACCTTAGCGGGGGGGGGGGAGACCCAGTACTTC,CASSTLAGGGETQYF
TRBJ2-5,NA,14,NA,TRBV7-2,TGTGCCAGCAGCTTAGCCGGGAGTAGGGAGACCCAGTACTTC,CASSLAGSRETQYF
TRBJ1-2,NA,14,few,TRBV15,TGTGCCACCAGCAGCTTTCCCCTTAACTATGGCTACACCTTC,CATSSFPLNYGYTF
TRBJ2-7,NA,15,NA,TRBV20-1,TGCAGTGCTAGGGCCGAAGACGAATATAAATACGAGCAGTACTTC,CSARAEDEYKYEQYF
TRBJ1-2,NA,15,NA,TRBV7-9,TGTGCCAGCAGCTTAGCGCTCGGGCAGGGAGAAGGCTACACCTTC,CASSLALGQGEGYTF
TRBJ1-2,NA,12,few,TRBV28,TGTGCCAGCAGTTTGGGGACGGAAGGCTACACCTTC,CASSLGTEGYTF
TRBJ1-2,NA,13,NA,TRBV5-6,TGTGCCAGCAGCTTGTGGCAGGCTGGTGGCTACACCTTC,CASSLWQAGGYTF
TRBJ2-7,TRBD2,14,few,TRBV20-1,TGCAGTGCACATTGGGCTAGCGGGAGGGGGGAGCAGTACTTC,CSAHWASGRGEQYF
TRBJ1-2,NA,14,NA,TRBV7-6,TGTGCCAGCAGCTTAGTACAAGACACCTATGGCTACACCTTC,CASSLVQDTYGYTF
TRBJ1-2,NA,14,NA,TRBV7-6,TGTGCCAGCAGCCCCCGTCCAGGGACGGGGGGCTACACCTTC,CASSPRPGTGGYTF
TRBJ1-1,NA,13,NA,TRBV7-2,TGTGCCAGCAGCTTAGAAAGGAGCCGTGAAGCTTTCTTT,CASSLERSREAFF
TRBJ2-7,NA,12,once,TRBV20-1,TGCAGTGTGAAGGGGGAGGCCTACGAGCAGTACTTC,CSVKGEAYEQYF
TRBJ1-1,NA,13,NA,TRBV7-2,TGTGCCAGCAGCTTAGCCTGGGACGGTGAAGCTTTCTTT,CASSLAWDGEAFF
TRBJ1-2,NA,11,few,TRBV6-1,TGTGCCAGCAGGAGGGGGAGTGGCTACACCTTC,CASRRGSGYTF
TRBJ2-5,NA,12,few,TRBV5-5,TGTGCCAGCAGCTTCATGGGAGAGACCCAGTACTTC,CASSFMGETQYF
TRBJ1-2,NA,13,few,TRBV7-3,TGTGCCAGCAGCCCACAGGCTAACTATGGCTACACCTTC,CASSPQANYGYTF
TRBJ2-7,NA,15,NA,TRBV7-2,TGTGCCAGCAGCTTAGCGGGGCCCAAGTCCTACGAGCAGTACTTC,CASSLAGPKSYEQYF
TRBJ2-1,TRBD2,15,once,TRBV20-1,TGCAGTGCTACTACTCCGGGACTACTTAACAATGAGCAGTTCTTC,CSATTPGLLNNEQFF
TRBJ2-5,NA,13,NA,TRBV7-9,TGTGCCAGCAGGCGGCGAGGGCCAGAGACCCAGTACTTC,CASRRRGPETQYF
TRBJ1-1,NA,10,few,TRBV6-1,TGTGCCAGCAGTGACAGCAAAGCTTTCTTT,CASSDSKAFF
TRBJ1-5,NA,12,once,TRBV27,TGTGCCAGCAGTTTCCGCAATCAGCCCCAGCATTTT,CASSFRNQPQHF